The entry below gives a single TCR beta chain sequence along with its context. Only in-frame clones appear in the TCRdb table, and some are missing; sequencing was by immunoSEQ multiplex PCR. The repertoire holds some 73,000 clones, with roughly 90% as singletons. CDR1 MNHNS and CDR2 SASEGT come from the germline V gene. V was pared by 3 bases and J by 4 bases, with 20 bases between. There are 17 residues in the CDR3. This sample is part of a study of cytomegalovirus exposure and HLA in healthy donors. This clonotype was obtained from a young woman in good health and CMV-seropositive. Sequenced: PBMCs. This rearrangement joins TRBV6-1 to TRBJ2-3, with D possibly TRBD2 on 6 matching bases. The CDR3: CASSDTRRLVRPDTQYF. DNA of the CDR3: TGTGCCAGCAGTGACACTAGGCGACTAGTTAGGCCAGATACGCAGTATTTT.